These 25 T cell receptor beta chains share one sample of origin, sequenced in a study of response to subunit inactivated influenza vaccine. MiXCR, applied by TCRdb to the RT-PCR reads, yields one record per CDR3 protein. The sample shows 450,000 to 500,000 distinct CDR3 sequences, about a tenth of them seen only once. The material was PBMCs from blood, obtained 45 days after vaccination. These receptors all stem from a man aged 50 to 59 who received an inactivated influenza vaccine.

This clonotype has a handful of counts. V is TRBV6-2 or TRBV6-3 and J is TRBJ2-1; D gene ambiguous. The CDR3 spans 12 residues. Looked up from germline, CDR1 is MNHEY and CDR2 is SVGEGT. The V and J ends lost 2 bases and 10 bases respectively, with 9 bases between them. CDR3 sequence (DNA): TGTGCCAGCAGTTACGGGTCTTACGAGCAGTTCTTC. Translation gives CASSYGSYEQFF.

Only a few counts were recorded for this clonotype. The chain links TRBV6-5 to TRBJ2-1; 10 positions match TRBD1. CDR1 is MNHEY and CDR2 is SVGAGI in the germline V gene. The CDR3 contains 15 residues. The trim removed 0 bases at V and 6 bases at J, leaving 2 bases unmatched. The CDR3 here is CASSYSRTGGNEQFF. The CDR3 DNA follows: TGTGCCAGCAGTTACTCCCGGACAGGGGGCAATGAGCAGTTCTTC.

The V call is TRBV7-9, the J call TRBJ1-6; a possible D gene is TRBD1 (5 bases). The CDR3 is 14 amino acids. The germline gives CDR1 SEHNR, CDR2 FQNEAQ (reference sequence). Trimming removed 6 bases at V and 8 bases at J, with 14 bases between. The CDR3: CASRQGLGDSPLHF. Here the CDR3 DNA reads TGTGCCAGCAGACAAGGTCTGGGGGATTCACCCCTCCACTTT.

The V and J genes are TRBV6-5 and TRBJ1-1; 8 positions agree with TRBD1. Germline values: CDR1 MNHEY, CDR2 SVGAGI. Unmatched junction bases numbered 6, after V lost 2 bases and J lost 7 bases. This CDR3 has 14 residues. Written as DNA, the CDR3 is TGTGCCAGCAGTTACGGACAGGGTTCGGGTGAAGCTTTCTTT. Translating gives CASSYGQGSGEAFF.

The chain employs TRBV12-3 or TRBV12-4 and TRBJ1-5; D is undetermined. The CDR3 totals 12 residues. V lost 3 bases and J lost 9, with 9 bases in between. CDR3 nucleotide sequence: TGTGCCAGCAGTTTTGAGGGTTGGCCCCAGCATTTT. This sequence encodes CASSFEGWPQHF.

This clonotype was seen only a few times. The chain links TRBV6-5 to TRBJ2-7; 10 bases match TRBD1. Germline CDR1 is MNHEY and CDR2 is SVGAGI. Trimming took 2 bases from V and 4 from J; bases not matched to a gene: 11. The length of the CDR3 is 17 residues. CDR3 DNA sequence: TGTGCCAGCAGTTACAGGTCCTCAGGGACAGGGGTATACGAGCAGTACTTC. It is translated as CASSYRSSGTGVYEQYF.

The V and J genes are TRBV7-3 and TRBJ1-1; a weak D match, TRBD1 (5 bases). V was clipped by 3 bases and J by 0 bases, with 11 bases between them. This CDR3 has 15 residues. The germline V gene encodes CDR1 SGHTA and CDR2 FQGTGA. The CDR3: CASSFGWGLNTEAFF. The CDR3 coding sequence is TGTGCCAGCAGCTTCGGTTGGGGCCTGAACACTGAAGCTTTCTTT.

This clonotype was observed a few times. The CDR3 DNA reads as TGCGCCAGCAGGGCCGGGATCTGGGGCGCTGAAGCTTTCTTT. This codes for CASRAGIWGAEAFF. The genes are TRBV10-2 and TRBJ1-1; the D gene is possibly TRBD1 (5 bases). The CDR3 totals 14 residues. Germline-derived CDR1 and CDR2 are WSHSY and SAAADI. V was shortened by 6 bases and J by 6 bases, with 17 bases between the two germline ends.

The genes are TRBV7-2 and TRBJ1-6; possibly TRBD1 for D (6 bases). V lost 1 base and J 6 bases, leaving 13 bases between the germline ends. The CDR3 runs to 16 residues. Germline CDR1 reads SGHTA; CDR2 reads FQGNSA. The CDR3 DNA sequence: TGTGCCAGCAGCTTAGTGGGGGGGGCGATTAATTCACCCCTCCACTTT. This codes for CASSLVGGAINSPLHF.

J is TRBJ2-7 and V is TRBV20-1; 8 bases match TRBD1. This CDR3 is built from 15 residues. Germline V CDR1 and CDR2: DFQATT, SNEGSKA (reference sequence). With 0 bases clipped from V and 7 bases from J, the junction kept 11 bases outside the gene matches. The CDR3 nucleotides are TGCAGTGCTAGAGATTGGTGGCAGGGGGCGCGGGAGCAGTACTTC. This sequence encodes CSARDWWQGAREQYF.

This clonotype was recorded a few times. This chain links TRBV20-1 with TRBJ1-6; TRBD1 matches 7 bases. The CDR3 is 16 residues long. Germline CDR1 is DFQATT and CDR2 is SNEGSKA (reference sequence). J lost 3 bases, V lost 6 bases, and 11 bases had no gene match. CDR3 coding DNA: TGCAGTGCCCCCCCCGGGACAGCATTCTATAATTCACCCCTCCACTTT. Amino acids: CSAPPGTAFYNSPLHF.

This clonotype was picked up many times. This rearrangement joins TRBV12-3 or TRBV12-4 to TRBJ2-3; D unresolved. The CDR3 consists of 16 residues. V shed 2 bases and J shed 8 bases, with 20 bases lying between them. DNA for the CDR3: TGTGCCAGCAGTTTATACGCGGACCTCCCTAGAGGTACGCAGTATTTT. Encoded protein: CASSLYADLPRGTQYF.

The chain combines TRBV20-1 with TRBJ2-3; 10 bases map to TRBD2. CDR3 length: 16 residues. The germline V gene encodes CDR1 DFQATT and CDR2 SNEGSKA (reference sequence). V lost 6 bases and J lost 2; bases outside the gene matches: 11. The CDR3 spells CSASSGSGGPTDTQYF. The CDR3 DNA sequence: TGCAGTGCCTCGAGCGGTAGCGGGGGGCCCACAGATACGCAGTATTTT.

This clonotype turned up a few times. CDR3 sequence (DNA): TGCAGTGCTAGAGGTGGGGCATCTGGGGCCAACGTCCTGACTTTC. Encoded protein: CSARGGASGANVLTF. The rearrangement joins TRBV20-1 to TRBJ2-6; the D gene is possibly TRBD1 (5 bases). This CDR3 region has 15 residues. Trimming shortened V by 1 base and J by 1 base, and 8 bases separated the two germline ends. Germline CDR1 is DFQATT and CDR2 is SNEGSKA (reference sequence).

This clonotype was counted a few times. The V call is TRBV24-1, the J call TRBJ2-1; 12 positions agree with TRBD2. V lost 3 bases, J lost 7 bases, and 6 bases stayed unmatched. Germline V CDR1 and CDR2: KGHDR, SFDVKD. This CDR3 contains 16 residues. DNA for the CDR3: TGTGCCACCAGTGATGATCCTAGCGGGAGGGATAATGAGCAGTTCTTC. Its translation is CATSDDPSGRDNEQFF.

This clonotype has a handful of counts. The CDR3 DNA reads TGTGCCAGCAGTTACCTCGGACAGGGGAACAAAAACATTCAGTACTTC. Amino acid sequence: CASSYLGQGNKNIQYF. The chain couples TRBV6-5 to TRBJ2-4; 9 nucleotides align to TRBD1. Trimming took 2 bases from V and 3 from J; bases not matched to a gene: 5. The CDR3 covers 16 residues. In germline, CDR1 is MNHEY, CDR2 SVGAGI.

This chain joins TRBV15 and TRBJ2-3; perhaps TRBD2 as D (6 bases). Trimming removed 0 bases at V and 2 bases at J, with 9 bases between. The CDR3 spans 15 residues. Germline V gene sequence: CDR1 LNHNV, CDR2 YYDKDF (reference sequence). The CDR3 sequence: CATSRERLDTDTQYF. CDR3 in DNA: TGTGCCACCAGCAGAGAACGACTAGACACAGATACGCAGTATTTT.

This clonotype appeared a few times. This chain connects TRBV27 to TRBJ2-2, with D unresolved. Germline assignment: CDR1 MNHEY and CDR2 SMNVEV (reference sequence). Trimming left V 6 bases short and J 0 bases short, with 5 bases between. This CDR3 has 13 residues. CDR3 coding DNA: TGTGCCAGCAGGCTCCCGAACACCGGGGAGCTGTTTTTT. Translation: CASRLPNTGELFF.

This clonotype was seen repeatedly, ten times or more. The chain has TRBV7-6 and TRBJ2-3; no definite D call. V lost 5 bases and J 4 bases, leaving 10 bases between the germline ends. The CDR3 is 13 residues long. The germline CDR1 and CDR2 sequences are SGHVS and FNYEAQ. CDR3 coding DNA: TGTGCCAGCAGCCCCGGTCGGTCAGATACGCAGTATTTT. It yields the protein CASSPGRSDTQYF. Complete variable domain (other parts from reference TRBV7-6 and TRBJ2-3): GAGVSQSPRYKVTKRGQDVALRCDPISGHVSLYWYRQALGQGPEFLTYFNYEAQQDKSGLPNDRFSAERPEGSISTLTIQRTEQRDSAMYRCASSPGRSDTQYFGPGTRLTVL.

This clonotype appeared once. The V gene is TRBV2, the J gene TRBJ2-5; D gene ambiguous. The CDR3 totals 13 residues. Per germline, CDR1 SNHLY and CDR2 FYNNEI. V was trimmed by 5 bases and J by 9 bases, leaving 16 bases between them. The CDR3 region has the DNA TGTGCCAGCAGTCCAGATAAGGTGTGGGCCCAGTACTTC. It codes for CASSPDKVWAQYF.

This clonotype was seen ten or more times. The chain has TRBV20-1 and TRBJ1-4, with D hard to call. From germline, CDR1 is DFQATT and CDR2 SNEGSKA (reference sequence). The CDR3 sequence is 14 residues long. Between the trimmed V and J ends, which lost 3 bases and 7 bases, there was a span of 15 bases. CDR3 bases: TGCAGTGCTAGTCCCGGCCCCGGGCGTGAAAAACTGTTTTTT. Translation gives CSASPGPGREKLFF.

This clonotype has ten or more counts. The chain links TRBV20-1 to TRBJ2-3; TRBD2 matches 11 bases. Germline-derived CDR1 and CDR2 are DFQATT and SNEGSKA (reference sequence). Losses at the gene ends were 0 bases for V and 7 bases for J; bases not matched to a gene: 9. CDR3 length: 16 residues. This CDR3 reads CSARDLLAGGPHTQYF. DNA of the CDR3: TGCAGTGCTAGAGATCTCTTAGCGGGGGGGCCTCATACGCAGTATTTT.

The chain combines TRBV19 with TRBJ2-7; D unclear. Germline values: CDR1 LNHDA, CDR2 SQIVND (reference sequence). The CDR3 length is 13 residues. The V and J ends lost 3 bases and 7 bases respectively, with 13 bases between them. For the CDR3, the DNA is TGTGCCAGTAGTATGGCCTTCCTTGGTGAGCAGTACTTC. Translated: CASSMAFLGEQYF.

The chain has TRBV20-1 and TRBJ2-3, with 7 bases identical to TRBD2. CDR1 and CDR2 from the germline V gene are DFQATT and SNEGSKA (reference sequence). The CDR3 has 18 amino acids. CDR3 DNA sequence: TGCAGCGGGGCCGGGTGGGGCTCGGCTAGCGGAAGCACAGATACGCAGTATTTT. It codes for CSGAGWGSASGSTDTQYF.

This clonotype was counted only a few times. The J gene is TRBJ1-6, the V gene TRBV27; no clear D gene. V lost 1 base and J 4 bases, leaving 5 bases between the germline ends. This CDR3 contains 14 residues. Per germline, CDR1 MNHEY and CDR2 SMNVEV (reference sequence). CDR3 region: CASSLFQYNSPLHF. The CDR3 nucleotides are TGTGCCAGCAGTTTATTTCAGTATAATTCACCCCTCCACTTT.